This T cell receptor (beta chain) was sequenced in a study of siplizumab effects on memory and regulatory T cells. Per individual sample, about 10^5 TCR templates were assayed. The table came from immunoSEQ multiplex PCR; TCRdb's copy has only in-frame clones and leaves some out. Found here are 95,000 to 130,000 clones, approximately 94% of them singletons; the top ten hold roughly 1.7%. Points on this clone: Antigen: not known.

Broader study findings: Sequences below about 10^-5 frequency were poorly captured, limiting mapping of alloreactive clones.

V was clipped by 5 bases and J by 0 bases, with 11 bases between them. Per the germline V gene, CDR1 is LNHDA and CDR2 is SQIVND (reference sequence). The length of the CDR3 is 16 residues. This receptor was taken from a human donor in good health. The sample taken for sequencing was non-Treg CD4+ T cells sorted from blood. This chain links TRBV19 with TRBJ1-6; D is perhaps TRBD1 (5 bases). The CDR3, as DNA: TGTGCCAGTAGTTTGACAGATTTCTCCTATAATTCACCCCTCCACTTT. Translated, it gives CASSLTDFSYNSPLHF.